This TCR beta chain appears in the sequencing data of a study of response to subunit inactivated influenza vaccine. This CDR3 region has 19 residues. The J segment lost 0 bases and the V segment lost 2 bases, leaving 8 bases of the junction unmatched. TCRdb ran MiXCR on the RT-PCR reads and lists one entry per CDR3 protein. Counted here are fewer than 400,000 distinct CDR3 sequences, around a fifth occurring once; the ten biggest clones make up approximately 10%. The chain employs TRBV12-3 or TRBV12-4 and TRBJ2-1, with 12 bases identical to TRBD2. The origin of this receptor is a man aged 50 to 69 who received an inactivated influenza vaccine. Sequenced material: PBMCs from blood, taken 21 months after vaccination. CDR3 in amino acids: CASSLSPGLAGSSYNEQFF. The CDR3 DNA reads TGTGCCAGCAGTTTAAGCCCTGGACTAGCGGGAAGCTCCTACAATGAGCAGTTCTTC.